This TCR beta chain was found in a study of T cell repertoires in cytomegalovirus infection. Overall study: Public TCR beta signatures provided an indication of both CMV infection and a matching HLA type.

The study, taken as a whole, reports: Individuals carrying CMV plus the relevant HLA were identified by cumulative frequency of public TCR beta families. What dominated the ex vivo response were HLA-C-restricted CMV-specific TCR beta clonotypes.

This clonotype appeared once. Its antigen is unknown. The CDR3 extends over 14 amino acids. Germline V lookup: CDR1 SEHNR, CDR2 FQNEAQ (reference sequence). The germline V and J ends were trimmed by 2 bases and 4 bases, with 11 bases remaining between them. TCRdb re-derived calls from the reads in MiXCR, one entry per CDR3 protein. The sample has 400,000 or so distinct CDR3 sequences; approximately 18% are singletons. The sequence was obtained from a human donor in good health (CMV status not recorded). Some clones in this sample may be carry-over from other donors' samples. The chain recombines TRBV7-9 with TRBJ2-5; D is tentatively TRBD1 or TRBD2 (6 bases each). The specimen sequenced was PBMCs. CDR3 in amino acids: CASSLMEGGETQYF. Written as DNA, the CDR3 is TGTGCCAGCAGCTTAATGGAGGGGGGAGAGACCCAGTACTTC.